Listed below are T cell receptor beta chains from one sample, sequenced in a study of blood T cell repertoires in COVID-19. Clones were read by immunoSEQ multiplex PCR, and TCRdb kept only the in-frame ones, dropping some. In the table there are about 320,000 clones, approximately 88% of which are singletons. The sample taken for sequencing was PBMCs or T cells enriched from blood (not recorded which). The receptor set was obtained from a man in his fifties or sixties who had recovered from COVID-19. Both conserved end residues are trimmed from each CDR3.

>TRBV7-2|TRBJ1-1
ASSLAPRANTEAF
>TRBV11-1|TRBJ1-2
ASSSDRGNYGYT
>TRBV6-5|TRBJ1-2
ASSYHRGDGYT
>TRBV10-3|TRBJ2-7
AISEGTTLYEQY
>TRBV19|TRBJ1-5
ASTYGGNQPQH
>TRBV25-1|TRBJ1-1
ASSLVGGLNTEAF
>TRBV5-1|TRBJ1-3
ASSLHTGDAGNTIY
>TRBV10-1|TRBJ2-1
ASSELGGRDNEQF
>TRBV5-4|TRBJ2-7
ASSLDFYEQY
>TRBV27|TRBJ1-5
ASSPMLSNQPQH
>TRBV28|TRBJ2-3
ASSLWGGGLESTDTQY
>TRBV7-2|TRBJ2-7
ASSFQGWSSYEQY
>TRBV24-1|TRBJ2-2
ATSDLRLGNTGELF
>TRBV28|TRBJ1-1
ASSTTGGGSTEAF
>TRBV7-3|TRBJ2-3
ASSFSVGSTDTQY
>TRBV30|TRBJ2-7
AWGRGRGSYEQY
>TRBV18|TRBJ2-5
ASSGRETQY
>TRBV15|TRBJ1-2
ATSRGTGYGYT
>TRBV24-1|TRBJ1-2
ATSDGWEDNGYT
>TRBV5-1|TRBJ2-1
ASSLVSGVYNEQF
>TRBV27|TRBJ2-7
ASRGTGGEQY
>TRBV3-1/TRBV3-2|TRBJ1-2
ASSQVGLYGYT
>TRBV24-1|TRBJ2-5
ATSDWGQGAETQY
>TRBV3-1/TRBV3-2|TRBJ2-3
ASSRTPDTQY
>TRBV14|TRBJ1-2
ASSQKVTGGYGYT
>TRBV5-4|TRBJ2-3
ASSLNYLRSTDTQY
>TRBV6-5|TRBJ2-5
ASSYSSRGQTQY
>TRBV12-2|TRBJ2-1
ASRFRIYPPTVRDEQF
>TRBV19|TRBJ2-1
ASSIGLAGGGMSYNEQF
>TRBV6-5|TRBJ2-1
ASSYLPSGNNEQF
>TRBV7-2|TRBJ2-1
ASSLAGTSGKQF
>TRBV6-4|TRBJ1-1
ASSELKPGGGDAEAF
>TRBV3-1/TRBV3-2|TRBJ1-5
ASSQGQGAGQPQH
>TRBV18|TRBJ2-3
ASSPREGAADTQY
>TRBV18|TRBJ2-6
ASSPQGQGASGANVLT
>TRBV20-1|TRBJ1-1
SAIMNTEAF
>TRBV6-1|TRBJ1-2
ASSQGAYGYT
>TRBV19|TRBJ1-2
ASSPTGGENYGYT
>TRBV5-6|TRBJ1-3
ASSLRQTPNTIY
>TRBV24-1|TRBJ2-7
ATSGQVEGEQY
>TRBV5-1|TRBJ2-2
ASSPLTSGENTGELF
>TRBV15|TRBJ2-7
ATSKGAGGTYEQY
>TRBV2|TRBJ2-1
ASRVTYEQF
>TRBV5-1|TRBJ1-4
ASSLGGWAASEKLF
>TRBV19|TRBJ1-5
ASSIGQGGHNQPQH
>TRBV22-1|TRBJ2-1
PGSARCFRPLLYNEQF
>TRBV28|TRBJ1-2
ASSLIQNYGYT
>TRBV19|TRBJ2-1
ASSIPGGKSYNEQF
>TRBV19|TRBJ2-6
ASSIGLPGANVLT
>TRBV5-4|TRBJ2-5
ASSPGDPASETQY
>TRBV5-1|TRBJ2-2
ASSLQTRGSGELF
>TRBV12-3/TRBV12-4|TRBJ2-2
ASSPDTGELF
>TRBV7-9|TRBJ2-1
ASSPSRLGNEQF
>TRBV5-1|TRBJ1-1
ASSATITGNTEAF
>TRBV27|TRBJ2-7
ASSHGRNGEQY
>TRBV19|TRBJ2-7
ASSLGYEQY
>TRBV9|TRBJ2-1
ASSGTSGTGNEQF